These T cell receptor beta chains were read from a single sample in a study of shared clonotypes between healthy human individuals. Data came from immunoSEQ multiplex PCR; TCRdb stores just in-frame clones and leaves some out. Here the sample spans about 2 million clones, about 95% being singletons. Specimen: naive CD8+ T cells sorted from blood. The receptors originated from a man aged 18 to 30 in good health. Both conserved end residues are part of each CDR3. D genes are given only for firm matches. Some rows have no size entry. The others give once, few or many, or a class for an expanded clone.

D	size	J	V	CDR3	DNA
NA	NA	TRBJ1-6	TRBV27	CASSPNRYSPLHF	TGTGCCAGCAGTCCAAACAGATATTCACCCCTCCACTTT
NA	once	TRBJ1-1	TRBV11-2	CASSQKLGGSTEAFF	TGTGCCAGCAGCCAAAAACTGGGGGGTAGCACTGAAGCTTTCTTT
NA	NA	TRBJ2-1	TRBV27	CASRDLHNEQFF	TGTGCCAGCAGGGACCTCCACAATGAGCAGTTCTTC
NA	NA	TRBJ1-4	TRBV28	CASSGLEGGDEKLFF	TGTGCCAGCAGTGGGTTGGAGGGAGGGGATGAAAAACTGTTTTTT
NA	NA	TRBJ2-4	TRBV28	CASSPVPGKAKNIQYF	TGTGCCAGCAGTCCCGTCCCAGGGAAGGCCAAAAACATTCAGTACTTC
TRBD2	NA	TRBJ2-3	TRBV9	CASSATSGGATDTQYF	TGTGCCAGCAGCGCCACTAGCGGGGGGGCCACAGATACGCAGTATTTT
TRBD1	NA	TRBJ1-4	TRBV6-1	CASSGQGSTNEKLFF	TGTGCCAGCAGTGGACAGGGGTCAACTAATGAAAAACTGTTTTTT
NA	NA	TRBJ1-6	TRBV7-3	CASSSDRPNSPLHF	TGTGCCAGCAGCTCCGACAGGCCAAATTCACCCCTCCACTTT
TRBD1	NA	TRBJ2-3	TRBV11-2	CASSLPGQGAGTDTQYF	TGTGCCAGCAGCTTACCGGGACAGGGGGCTGGCACAGATACGCAGTATTTT
NA	once	TRBJ2-5	TRBV5-1	CASSGGADNYEKPQYF	TGCGCCAGCAGTGGAGGAGCGGATAACTACGAGAAGCCCCAGTACTTC
TRBD1	NA	TRBJ2-7	TRBV10-1	CASRDQGTALEVHHEQYF	TGCGCCAGCAGAGACCAAGGGACAGCCCTGGAAGTTCACCACGAGCAGTACTTC
TRBD2	NA	TRBJ2-5	TRBV4-1	CASSPGLAGSQETQYF	TGCGCCAGCAGCCCAGGACTAGCGGGATCTCAAGAGACCCAGTACTTC
NA	NA	TRBJ2-5	TRBV27	CASSPTGHGETQYF	TGTGCCAGCAGCCCTACCGGACATGGAGAGACCCAGTACTTC
NA	NA	TRBJ1-2	TRBV11-2	CASSLDRYTIYGYTF	TGTGCCAGCAGCTTAGATCGGTACACCATCTATGGCTACACCTTC
NA	NA	TRBJ2-7	TRBV27	CASSTSTASYEQYF	TGTGCCAGCAGTACATCTACTGCTTCCTACGAGCAGTACTTC
NA	NA	TRBJ2-7	TRBV5-1	CASSSNLRSSYEQYF	TGCGCCAGCAGCTCAAATTTACGGAGCTCCTACGAGCAGTACTTC
NA	NA	TRBJ2-7	TRBV11-2	CASSLDRGYEQYF	TGTGCCAGCAGCTTGGACCGTGGCTACGAGCAGTACTTC
NA	NA	TRBJ2-7	TRBV6-5	CASTSGNEQYF	TGTGCCAGCACTTCAGGGAACGAGCAGTACTTC
NA	NA	TRBJ2-1	TRBV7-9	CASSLPLSNEQFF	TGTGCCAGCAGCTTACCACTATCCAATGAGCAGTTCTTC
NA	NA	TRBJ2-7	TRBV20-1	CSARDGYEQYF	TGCAGTGCTAGAGATGGATACGAGCAGTACTTC
NA	NA	TRBJ2-1	TRBV7-9	CASSFENNEQFF	TGTGCCAGCAGCTTTGAGAACAATGAGCAGTTCTTC
NA	NA	TRBJ2-7	TRBV4-3	CASSQGQALIYEQYF	TGCGCCAGCAGCCAAGGACAGGCCCTCATCTACGAGCAGTACTTC
TRBD2	NA	TRBJ2-3	TRBV7-6	CASSLGRGGSTDTQYF	TGTGCCAGCAGCTTAGGGCGCGGGGGGAGCACAGATACGCAGTATTTT
TRBD1	NA	TRBJ2-6	TRBV2	CASSSGGRDRDSGANVLTF	TGTGCCAGCAGTTCGGGGGGACGGGACAGGGACTCTGGGGCCAACGTCCTGACTTTC
NA	NA	TRBJ1-4	TRBV7-9	CASSLEVEPYEKLFF	TGTGCCAGCAGCTTAGAAGTCGAGCCGTATGAAAAACTGTTTTTT
TRBD1	NA	TRBJ2-1	TRBV7-8	CASSGYRDSDEQFF	TGTGCCAGCAGCGGATATAGGGACAGCGATGAGCAGTTCTTC
NA	NA	TRBJ1-1	TRBV6-5	CASSYSKGGAAEAFF	TGTGCCAGCAGTTACTCGAAAGGGGGGGCCGCTGAAGCTTTCTTT
TRBD1	NA	TRBJ2-1	TRBV27	CASSLVQGANNEQFF	TGTGCCAGCAGTTTAGTACAGGGGGCCAACAATGAGCAGTTCTTC
NA	NA	TRBJ1-4	TRBV4-1	CASSQESYVDEKLFF	TGCGCCAGCAGCCAAGAGTCATACGTCGATGAAAAACTGTTTTTT
NA	NA	TRBJ1-2	TRBV25-1	CASSPWGQGGYTF	TGTGCCAGCAGCCCCTGGGGGCAGGGAGGCTACACCTTC
NA	NA	TRBJ1-1	TRBV7-9	CASSLFGTEAFF	TGTGCCAGCAGCTTATTCGGAACTGAAGCTTTCTTT
TRBD2	NA	TRBJ2-7	TRBV6-1	CASSGAHLTSGVNEQYF	TGTGCCAGCAGTGGTGCTCATCTCACTAGCGGGGTGAACGAGCAGTACTTC
NA	NA	TRBJ2-7	TRBV5-8	CASSLVEGNLYEQYF	TGTGCCAGCAGCTTGGTAGAGGGGAACTTGTACGAGCAGTACTTC
NA	NA	TRBJ2-2	TRBV30	CALPRDWDTVANTGELFF	TGTGCCCTCCCTAGAGACTGGGACACCGTCGCGAACACCGGGGAGCTGTTTTTT
NA	NA	TRBJ2-7	TRBV2	CASGGTPDYEQYF	TGTGCCAGCGGTGGGACACCCGACTACGAGCAGTACTTC
NA	once	TRBJ2-7	TRBV27	CASSLSRGTVSYEQYF	TGTGCCAGCAGTTTATCGAGGGGGACGGTTTCCTACGAGCAGTACTTC
NA	NA	TRBJ2-5	TRBV7-9	CASSLAQGSEETQYF	TGTGCCAGCAGCTTAGCGCAGGGTTCAGAAGAGACCCAGTACTTC
TRBD1	NA	TRBJ1-6	TRBV6-9	CASSWIRPRVGQGLNSPLHF	TGTGCCAGCAGTTGGATTCGCCCTCGGGTAGGACAGGGACTAAATTCACCCCTCCACTTT
TRBD1	NA	TRBJ2-7	TRBV27	CASMWGQGSIYEQYF	TGTGCCAGCATGTGGGGACAGGGGTCTATCTACGAGCAGTACTTC
NA	few	TRBJ2-3	TRBV5-4	CASSLLDTQYF	TGTGCCAGCAGCTTGCTAGATACGCAGTATTTT
TRBD2	NA	TRBJ2-1	TRBV6-1	CASSGTRDIRNEQFF	TGTGCCAGCAGTGGGACTAGAGATATTAGGAATGAGCAGTTCTTC
TRBD2	NA	TRBJ2-5	TRBV28	CASESGGLQETQYF	TGTGCCAGCGAGAGCGGGGGCCTTCAAGAGACCCAGTACTTC
NA	once	TRBJ2-3	TRBV28	CASSLLGGRTDTQYF	TGTGCCAGCAGTTTATTGGGGGGAAGGACAGATACGCAGTATTTT
NA	NA	TRBJ1-6	TRBV5-5	CASSLAQQGSRSPLHF	TGTGCCAGCAGCTTGGCTCAGCAGGGTAGCCGATCACCCCTCCACTTT
NA	NA	TRBJ2-1	TRBV10-1	CASIWGFEQFF	TGCGCCAGCATTTGGGGGTTTGAGCAGTTCTTC
NA	NA	TRBJ2-3	TRBV7-9	CASSLALEDTQYF	TGTGCCAGCAGCTTAGCGCTCGAAGATACGCAGTATTTT